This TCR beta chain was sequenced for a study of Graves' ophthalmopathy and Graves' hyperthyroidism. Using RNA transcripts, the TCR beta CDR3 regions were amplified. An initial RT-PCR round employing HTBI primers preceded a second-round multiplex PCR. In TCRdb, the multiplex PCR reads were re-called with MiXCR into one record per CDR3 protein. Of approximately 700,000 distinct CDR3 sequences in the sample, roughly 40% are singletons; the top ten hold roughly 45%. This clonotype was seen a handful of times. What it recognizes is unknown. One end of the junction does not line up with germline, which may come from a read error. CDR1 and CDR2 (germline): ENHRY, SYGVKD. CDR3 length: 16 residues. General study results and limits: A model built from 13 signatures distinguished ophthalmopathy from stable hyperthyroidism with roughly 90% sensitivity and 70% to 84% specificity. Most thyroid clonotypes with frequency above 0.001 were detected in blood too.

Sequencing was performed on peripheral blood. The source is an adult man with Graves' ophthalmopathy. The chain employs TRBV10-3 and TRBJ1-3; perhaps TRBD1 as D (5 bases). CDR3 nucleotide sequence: TGTGCCAGCAGTTACAACGCAGGGCTATTTGGAAACACCATATATTTT. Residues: CASSYNAGLFGNTIYF.